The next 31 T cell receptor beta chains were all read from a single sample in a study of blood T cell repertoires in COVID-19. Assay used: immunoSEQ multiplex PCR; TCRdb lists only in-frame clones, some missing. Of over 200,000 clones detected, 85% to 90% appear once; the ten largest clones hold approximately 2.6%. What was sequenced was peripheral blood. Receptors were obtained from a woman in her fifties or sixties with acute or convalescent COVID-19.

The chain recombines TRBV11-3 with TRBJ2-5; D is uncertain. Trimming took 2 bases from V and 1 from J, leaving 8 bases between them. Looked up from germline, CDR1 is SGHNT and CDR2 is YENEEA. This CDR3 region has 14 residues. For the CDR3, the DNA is TGTGCCAGCAGCTTATCTGGAGTCCAAGAGACCCAGTACTTC. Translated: CASSLSGVQETQYF.

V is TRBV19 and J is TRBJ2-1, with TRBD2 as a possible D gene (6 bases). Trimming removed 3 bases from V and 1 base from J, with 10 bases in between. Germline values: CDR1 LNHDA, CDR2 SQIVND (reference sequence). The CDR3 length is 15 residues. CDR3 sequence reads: CASSIMRGSYNEQFF. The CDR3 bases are TGTGCCAGTAGTATTATGCGGGGATCCTACAATGAGCAGTTCTTC.

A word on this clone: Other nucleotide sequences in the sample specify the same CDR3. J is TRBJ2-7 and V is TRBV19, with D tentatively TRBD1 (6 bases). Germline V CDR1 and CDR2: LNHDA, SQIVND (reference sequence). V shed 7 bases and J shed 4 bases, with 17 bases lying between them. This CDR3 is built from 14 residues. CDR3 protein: CASTPTGGAYEQYF. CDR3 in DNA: TGTGCCAGTACCCCGACAGGAGGCGCTTACGAGCAGTACTTC.

CDR3 nucleotides: TGTGCCAGTAGTTATCGGACAGGGGGCACCTATGGCTACACCTTC. Translating it yields CASSYRTGGTYGYTF. The chain uses TRBV19 and TRBJ1-2; TRBD1 aligns across 11 bases. The V gene end was trimmed by 5 bases and the J gene end by 4 bases; junction bases not matched to a gene: 6. Germline CDR1 is LNHDA and CDR2 is SQIVND (reference sequence). The CDR3 totals 15 residues. The complete variable domain, with remaining parts taken from reference TRBV19 and TRBJ1-2, reads DGGITQSPKYLFRKEGQNVTLSCEQNLNHDAMYWYRQDPGQGLRLIYYSQIVNDFQKGDIAEGYSVSREKKESFPLTVTSAQKNPTAFYLCASSYRTGGTYGYTFGSGTRLTVV.

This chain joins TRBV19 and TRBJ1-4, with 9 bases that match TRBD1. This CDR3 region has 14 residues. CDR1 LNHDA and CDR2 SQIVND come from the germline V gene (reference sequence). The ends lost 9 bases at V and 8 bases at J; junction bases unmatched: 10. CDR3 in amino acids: CASSLTGGLEKLFF. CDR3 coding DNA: TGTGCCAGCAGCCTGACAGGGGGTTTGGAAAAACTGTTTTTT.

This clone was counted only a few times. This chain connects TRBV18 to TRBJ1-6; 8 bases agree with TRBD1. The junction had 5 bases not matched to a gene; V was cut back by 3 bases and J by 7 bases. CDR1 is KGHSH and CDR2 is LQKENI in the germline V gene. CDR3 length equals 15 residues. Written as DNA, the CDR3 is TGTGCCAGCTCACCGGACAGGGCAGGGAATTCACCCCTCCACTTT. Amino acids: CASSPDRAGNSPLHF.

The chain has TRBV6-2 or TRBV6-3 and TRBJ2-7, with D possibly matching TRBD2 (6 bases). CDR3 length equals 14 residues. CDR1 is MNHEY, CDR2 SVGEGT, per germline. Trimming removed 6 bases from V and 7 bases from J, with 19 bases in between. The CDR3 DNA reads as TGTGCCAGCAGCCAGAGGATAATTGGGAGGGAGCAGTACTTC. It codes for CASSQRIIGREQYF.

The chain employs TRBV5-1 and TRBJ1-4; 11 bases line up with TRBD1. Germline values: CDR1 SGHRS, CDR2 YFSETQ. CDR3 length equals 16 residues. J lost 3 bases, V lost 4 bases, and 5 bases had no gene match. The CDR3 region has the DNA TGCGCCAGCAGCCACGGACAGGGGGCGTCTAATGAAAAACTGTTTTTT. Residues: CASSHGQGASNEKLFF.

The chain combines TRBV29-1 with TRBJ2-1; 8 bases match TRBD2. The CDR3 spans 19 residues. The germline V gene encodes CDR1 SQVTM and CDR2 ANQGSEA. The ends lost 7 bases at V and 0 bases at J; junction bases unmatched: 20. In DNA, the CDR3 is TGCAGCGCCGGACGGGGGGGACAACTATATCAATTCTCCTACAATGAGCAGTTCTTC. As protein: CSAGRGGQLYQFSYNEQFF.

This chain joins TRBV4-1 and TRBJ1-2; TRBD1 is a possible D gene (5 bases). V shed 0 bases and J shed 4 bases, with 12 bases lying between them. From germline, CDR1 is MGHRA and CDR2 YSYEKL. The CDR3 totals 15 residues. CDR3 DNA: TGCGCCAGCAGCCAAGAAAGGCCAGGGATCTATGGCTACACCTTC. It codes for CASSQERPGIYGYTF.

CDR3 region: CAGVSGSENIQYF. Here the CDR3 DNA reads TGTGCCGGTGTTAGCGGGAGCGAAAACATTCAGTACTTC. The gene calls are TRBV2 and TRBJ2-4, with TRBD2 matching 9 bases. From germline, CDR1 is SNHLY and CDR2 FYNNEI. With V trimmed by 11 bases and J by 5 bases, 7 bases remained unmatched. CDR3 length: 13 residues.

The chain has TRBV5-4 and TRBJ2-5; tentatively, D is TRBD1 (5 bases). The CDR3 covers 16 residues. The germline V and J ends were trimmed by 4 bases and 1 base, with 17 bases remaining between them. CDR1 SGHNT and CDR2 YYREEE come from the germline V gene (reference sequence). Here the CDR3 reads CASSLAGRGTQETQYF. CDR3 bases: TGTGCCAGCAGCCTGGCCGGTAGGGGTACCCAAGAGACCCAGTACTTC.

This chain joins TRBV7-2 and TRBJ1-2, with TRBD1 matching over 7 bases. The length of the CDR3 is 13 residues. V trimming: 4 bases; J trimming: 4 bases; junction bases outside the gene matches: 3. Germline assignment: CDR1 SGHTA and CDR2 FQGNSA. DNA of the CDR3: TGTGCCAGCAGCTCGGGACAGCGCTATGGCTACACCTTC. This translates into CASSSGQRYGYTF.

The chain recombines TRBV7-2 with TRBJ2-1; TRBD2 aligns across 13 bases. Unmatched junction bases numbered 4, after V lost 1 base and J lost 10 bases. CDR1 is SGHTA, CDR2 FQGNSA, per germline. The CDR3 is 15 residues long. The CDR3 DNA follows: TGTGCCAGCAGCTTAGTCGGGACTAGCGGGGACGAGCAGTTCTTC. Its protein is CASSLVGTSGDEQFF.

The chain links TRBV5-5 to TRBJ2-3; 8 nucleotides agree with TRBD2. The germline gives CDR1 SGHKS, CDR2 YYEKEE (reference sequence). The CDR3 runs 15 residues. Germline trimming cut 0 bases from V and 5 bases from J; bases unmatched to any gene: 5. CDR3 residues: CASSLAGGAVDTQYF. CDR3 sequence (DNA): TGTGCCAGCAGCTTGGCCGGGGGGGCGGTAGATACGCAGTATTTT.

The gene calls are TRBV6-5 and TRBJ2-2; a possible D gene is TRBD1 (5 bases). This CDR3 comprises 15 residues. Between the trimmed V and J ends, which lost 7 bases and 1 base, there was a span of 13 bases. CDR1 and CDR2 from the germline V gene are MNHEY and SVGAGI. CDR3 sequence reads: CASIPNGQNTGELFF. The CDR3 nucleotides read TGTGCCAGCATCCCGAACGGACAGAACACCGGGGAGCTGTTTTTT.

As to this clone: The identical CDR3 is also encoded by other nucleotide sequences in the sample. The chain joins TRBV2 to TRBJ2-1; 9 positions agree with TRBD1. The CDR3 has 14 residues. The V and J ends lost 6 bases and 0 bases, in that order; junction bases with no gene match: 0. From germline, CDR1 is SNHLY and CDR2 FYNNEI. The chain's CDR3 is CASRTGGSYNEQFF. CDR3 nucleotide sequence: TGTGCCAGCAGGACAGGGGGCTCCTACAATGAGCAGTTCTTC.

CDR3: CASSYEGRKTGELFF. The CDR3 bases are TGTGCCAGCAGTTACGAGGGGAGGAAGACCGGGGAGCTGTTTTTT. The chain has TRBV6-5 and TRBJ2-2; D may be TRBD2 (6 bases). Germline CDR1 reads MNHEY; CDR2 reads SVGAGI. V dropped 2 bases and J dropped 5 bases, with 12 bases sitting between them. This CDR3 is 15 amino acids long.

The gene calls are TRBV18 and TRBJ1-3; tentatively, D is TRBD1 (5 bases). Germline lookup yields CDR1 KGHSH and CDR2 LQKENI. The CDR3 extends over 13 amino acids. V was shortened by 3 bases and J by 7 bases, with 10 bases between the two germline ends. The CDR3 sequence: CASSPDKGNTIYF. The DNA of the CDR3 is TGTGCCAGCTCACCGGACAAAGGGAACACCATATATTTT. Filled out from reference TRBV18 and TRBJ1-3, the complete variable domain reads NAGVMQNPRHLVRRRGQEARLRCSPMKGHSHVYWYRQLPEEGLKFMVYLQKENIIDESGMPKERFSAEFPKEGPSILRIQQVVRGDSAAYFCASSPDKGNTIYFGEGSWLTVV.

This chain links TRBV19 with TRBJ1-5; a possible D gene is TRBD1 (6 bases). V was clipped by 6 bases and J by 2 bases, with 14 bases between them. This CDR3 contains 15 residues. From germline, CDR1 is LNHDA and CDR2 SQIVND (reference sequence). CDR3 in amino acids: CASSRGGTGNQPQHF. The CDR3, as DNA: TGTGCCAGTAGCAGGGGAGGGACGGGCAATCAGCCCCAGCATTTT.

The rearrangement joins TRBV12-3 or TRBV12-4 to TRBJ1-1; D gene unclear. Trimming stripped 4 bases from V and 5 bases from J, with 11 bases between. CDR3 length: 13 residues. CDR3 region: CASSSAVGTEAFF. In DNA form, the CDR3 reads TGTGCCAGCAGTTCCGCGGTTGGGACTGAAGCTTTCTTT.

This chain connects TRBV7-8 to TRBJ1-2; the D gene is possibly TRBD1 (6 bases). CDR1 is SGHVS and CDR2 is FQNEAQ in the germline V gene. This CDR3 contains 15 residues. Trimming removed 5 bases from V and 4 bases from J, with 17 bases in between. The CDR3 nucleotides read TGTGCCAGCAGCCTAGAGGGGGGGCCGGGCTATGGCTACACCTTC. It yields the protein CASSLEGGPGYGYTF.

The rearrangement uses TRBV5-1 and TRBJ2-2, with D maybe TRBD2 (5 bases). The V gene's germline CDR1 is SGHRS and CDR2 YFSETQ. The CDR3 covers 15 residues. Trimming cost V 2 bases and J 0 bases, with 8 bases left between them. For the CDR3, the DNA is TGCGCCAGCAGCTTTCTGGAGGCGAACACCGGGGAGCTGTTTTTT. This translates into CASSFLEANTGELFF. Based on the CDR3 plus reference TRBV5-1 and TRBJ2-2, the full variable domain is KAGVTQTPRYLIKTRGQQVTLSCSPISGHRSVSWYQQTPGQGLQFLFEYFSETQRNKGNFPGRFSGRQFSNSRSEMNVSTLELGDSALYLCASSFLEANTGELFFGEGSRLTVL.

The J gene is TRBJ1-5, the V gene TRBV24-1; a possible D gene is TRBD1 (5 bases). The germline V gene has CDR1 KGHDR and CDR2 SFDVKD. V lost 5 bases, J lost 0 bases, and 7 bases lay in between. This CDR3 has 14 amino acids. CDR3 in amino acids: CATSAGGSNQPQHF. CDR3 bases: TGTGCCACCAGTGCCGGGGGTAGCAATCAGCCCCAGCATTTT.

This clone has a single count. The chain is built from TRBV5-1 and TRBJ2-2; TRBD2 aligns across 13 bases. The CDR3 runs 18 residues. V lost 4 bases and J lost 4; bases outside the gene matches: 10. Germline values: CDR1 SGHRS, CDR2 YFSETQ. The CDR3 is CASSTGTSGIGGTGELFF. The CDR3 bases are TGCGCCAGCAGCACTGGGACTAGCGGGATTGGAGGCACCGGGGAGCTGTTTTTT.

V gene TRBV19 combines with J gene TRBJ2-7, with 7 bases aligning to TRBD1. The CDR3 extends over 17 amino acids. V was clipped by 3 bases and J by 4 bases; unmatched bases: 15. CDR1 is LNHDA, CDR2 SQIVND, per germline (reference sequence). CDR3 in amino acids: CASSMPPTTGWGYEQYF. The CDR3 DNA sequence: TGTGCCAGTAGTATGCCCCCCACGACAGGGTGGGGGTACGAGCAGTACTTC.

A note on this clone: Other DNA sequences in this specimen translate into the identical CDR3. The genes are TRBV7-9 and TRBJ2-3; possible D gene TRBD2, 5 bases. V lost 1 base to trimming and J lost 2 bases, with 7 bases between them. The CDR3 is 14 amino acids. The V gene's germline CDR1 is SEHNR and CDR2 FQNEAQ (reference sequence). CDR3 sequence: CASSLEGLTDTQYF. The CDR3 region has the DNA TGTGCCAGCAGCTTAGAAGGACTCACAGATACGCAGTATTTT.

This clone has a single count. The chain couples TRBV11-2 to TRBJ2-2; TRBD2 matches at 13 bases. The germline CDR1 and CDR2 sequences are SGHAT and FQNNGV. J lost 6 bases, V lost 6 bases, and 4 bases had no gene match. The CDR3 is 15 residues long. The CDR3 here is CASRRTSGRAGELFF. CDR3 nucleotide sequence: TGTGCCAGCAGGCGGACTAGCGGGAGAGCCGGGGAGCTGTTTTTT.

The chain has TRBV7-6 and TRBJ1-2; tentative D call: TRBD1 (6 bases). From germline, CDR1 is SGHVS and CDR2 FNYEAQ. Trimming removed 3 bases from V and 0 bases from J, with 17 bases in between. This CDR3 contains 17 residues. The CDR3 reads CASSLGATASPNYGYTF. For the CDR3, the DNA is TGTGCCAGCAGCTTGGGGGCGACAGCGTCGCCTAACTATGGCTACACCTTC.

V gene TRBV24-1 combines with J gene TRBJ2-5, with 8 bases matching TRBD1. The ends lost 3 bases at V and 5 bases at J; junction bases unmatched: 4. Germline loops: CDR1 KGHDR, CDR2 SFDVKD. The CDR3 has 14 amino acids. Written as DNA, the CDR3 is TGTGCCACCAGTGATGGGGACAGGCTGGAGACCCAGTACTTC. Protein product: CATSDGDRLETQYF.

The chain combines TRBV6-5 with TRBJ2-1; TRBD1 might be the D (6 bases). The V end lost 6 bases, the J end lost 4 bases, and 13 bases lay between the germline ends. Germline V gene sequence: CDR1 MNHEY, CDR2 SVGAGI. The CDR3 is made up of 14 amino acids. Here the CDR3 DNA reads TGTGCCAGCAGGTTGGAGAGGGGGTACAATGAGCAGTTCTTC. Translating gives CASRLERGYNEQFF.